Only one count was recorded for the clone carrying this T cell receptor (beta chain). The antigen is undetermined. The data are from a study of T cell responses to AZD1222 COVID-19 vaccine. Investigators merged groups given second doses at roughly 4 or roughly 12 weeks. The CDR3 consists of 13 residues. Trimming removed 3 bases at V and 3 bases at J, with 8 bases between. Germline V gene lookup returns CDR1 KGHSH and CDR2 LQKENI. Study outcomes and limitations: Donor demographics were predominantly white British with a female majority; clonal diversity may be underestimated.

Clones were read by immunoSEQ multiplex PCR, and TCRdb kept only the in-frame ones, dropping some. The table lists about 160,000 clones, around nine tenths of them singletons, with approximately 4.3% in the top ten. The sequencing here drew on peripheral blood, taken 28 days after the second AZD1222 dose. V gene TRBV18 combines with J gene TRBJ2-5; a weak D match, TRBD2 (5 bases). The TCR was taken from an adult who received the AZD1222 COVID-19 vaccine. The CDR3 bases are TGTGCCAGCTCACCCCCCGGGAAAGAGACCCAGTACTTC. Amino acid sequence: CASSPPGKETQYF.